This T cell receptor beta chain is drawn from a study of blood T cell repertoires in COVID-19. Study information: Some COVID-19 samples were acute and others convalescent; all came from the United States, Italy and Spain. T cells, B-cell-depleted T cells, or PBMCs provided the cDNA or gDNA that served as material.

The CDR3 has 11 amino acids. In the source study's methods: Nucleated cell counts were estimated from reference gene primer amplification. The method was immunoSEQ multiplex PCR; TCRdb's version includes in-frame clones alone and lacks a portion of them. The V and J calls and clone size are taken from that table; D and trimming were inferred from the DNA. The sample lists about 15,000 clones; over 65% were seen once. The sequence was obtained from a human donor in a cohort sampled during active COVID-19. The sequencing sample was made of peripheral blood. The chain couples TRBV21-1 to TRBJ1-5; the D call in the table, TRBD1, was not verified against the DNA. TRBV21-1 is a listed pseudogene. The chain's CDR3 is CAGTGVRPQHF. DNA of the CDR3: TGTGCCGGGACAGGGGTCCGGCCCCAGCATTTT.